One sample yielded the 21 T cell receptor beta chains listed below, sequenced in a study of T-cell memory formation after mild COVID-19. TCRdb recomputed calls from the 5' RACE reads with MiXCR, one row per CDR3 protein. This sample has approximately 350,000 distinct CDR3 sequences, with around 27% found just once. What was sequenced was PBMCs or a T cell subset sorted from them (not recorded which). All receptors come from an adult woman who had mild COVID-19 (a few samples of this study predate the infection). Cell type and time point are not known.

This clonotype appeared many times. This CDR3 is CASSFSRRSTDTQYF. Here the CDR3 DNA reads TGTGCCAGCAGTTTTTCGAGAAGAAGCACAGATACGCAGTATTTT. The V and J genes are TRBV27 and TRBJ2-3, with D uncertain. The CDR3 covers 15 residues. The germline V and J ends were trimmed by 3 bases and 0 bases, with 10 bases remaining between them. Per the germline V gene, CDR1 is MNHEY and CDR2 is SMNVEV (reference sequence).

The chain uses TRBV20-1 and TRBJ1-1, with TRBD1 identical over 7 bases. The CDR3 is made up of 14 amino acids. The V segment lost 0 bases and the J segment 2 bases; nucleotides outside the gene matches: 3. Per germline, CDR1 DFQATT and CDR2 SNEGSKA (reference sequence). The DNA for the CDR3 is TGCAGTGCTAGAGACTACAGGGGAAACACTGAAGCTTTCTTT. Residues: CSARDYRGNTEAFF.

This sequence joins TRBV6-1 and TRBJ2-1; 12 positions agree with TRBD1. The germline V gene encodes CDR1 MNHNS and CDR2 SASEGT. The CDR3 runs 20 residues. J gave up 6 bases and V 1 base, and 16 bases lay outside the gene matches. CDR3 sequence (DNA): TGTGCCAGCAGTGAAGTAGGGACAGGGGGCGCGTATTTAGGGCCCAATGAGCAGTTCTTC. Its protein is CASSEVGTGGAYLGPNEQFF.

The chain carries TRBV10-3 and TRBJ1-4; perhaps TRBD1 as D (5 bases). V gave up 4 bases and J gave up 13 bases, with 10 bases separating them. This CDR3 region has 11 residues. Germline CDR1 is ENHRY and CDR2 is SYGVKD. The CDR3: CAISAGRRLFF. The CDR3 nucleotides read TGTGCCATCAGTGCGGGGCGTAGACTGTTTTTT.

The rearrangement uses TRBV29-1 and TRBJ1-1; tentative D call: TRBD1 (6 bases). The CDR3 covers 13 residues. Germline lookup yields CDR1 SQVTM and CDR2 ANQGSEA. The V gene lost 6 bases and the J gene lost 0 bases, with 11 bases spanning the gap. CDR3 loop: CSVGDRMNTEAFF. The CDR3 DNA reads TGCAGCGTGGGAGACAGGATGAACACTGAAGCTTTCTTT.

J is TRBJ1-4 and V is TRBV20-1, with D unresolved. CDR1 is DFQATT, CDR2 SNEGSKA, per germline (reference sequence). The CDR3 is 14 residues long. Trimming removed 5 bases from V and 0 bases from J, with 10 bases in between. This chain's CDR3 is CSAPGSATNEKLFF. The CDR3 DNA sequence: TGCAGTGCTCCCGGCAGTGCAACTAATGAAAAACTGTTTTTT.

CDR3 loop: CASSPQTGTSTDTQYF. Written as DNA, the CDR3 is TGTGCCAGCAGCCCTCAGACAGGGACTAGCACAGATACGCAGTATTTT. The genes are TRBV12-3 or TRBV12-4 and TRBJ2-3; the D gene is possibly TRBD1 (7 bases). This CDR3 is built from 16 residues. V dropped 6 bases and J dropped 0 bases, with 16 bases sitting between them.

This clonotype was seen a few times. The V and J genes are TRBV2 and TRBJ2-2, with a weak D call TRBD2 (6 bases). The germline V and J ends were trimmed by 4 bases and 6 bases, with 9 bases remaining between them. Germline assignment: CDR1 SNHLY and CDR2 FYNNEI. The CDR3 totals 13 residues. The CDR3 DNA sequence: TGTGCCAGCAGTGCCAGGGAGGCCGGGGAGCTGTTTTTT. It specifies CASSAREAGELFF.

Only a few counts were recorded for this clonotype. The chain joins TRBV11-2 to TRBJ2-3, with no clear D. Trimming removed 8 bases at V and 6 bases at J, with 18 bases between. The germline V gene encodes CDR1 SGHAT and CDR2 FQNNGV. The CDR3 totals 14 residues. The CDR3 DNA reads TGTGCCAGCGGACCTCAAGGTCGGGCGGATACGCAGTATTTT. It specifies CASGPQGRADTQYF.

This clonotype was recorded a few times. The V and J genes are TRBV5-6 and TRBJ2-2, with a tentative D call TRBD2 (6 bases). Germline V gives CDR1 SGHDT, CDR2 YYEEEE. This CDR3 has 14 amino acids. V was pared by 4 bases and J by 5 bases, with 12 bases between. The CDR3 loop is CASSPFGRTGELFF. In DNA, the CDR3 is TGTGCCAGCAGCCCCTTTGGGAGGACCGGGGAGCTGTTTTTT.

The chain is built from TRBV27 and TRBJ1-5; 7 bases line up with TRBD1. The CDR3 spans 16 residues. The trim removed 4 bases at V and 2 bases at J, leaving 8 bases unmatched. Germline V CDR1 and CDR2: MNHEY, SMNVEV (reference sequence). In DNA, the CDR3 is TGTGCCAGCAGTTCCTACAGGGGAGCGCGCAATCAGCCCCAGCATTTT. It is translated as CASSSYRGARNQPQHF.

In its sample, this clonotype was seen a few times. This sequence joins TRBV12-3 or TRBV12-4 and TRBJ1-1; D is undetermined. CDR3 length: 13 residues. V lost 0 bases and J lost 4, with 6 bases in between. CDR3 amino acids: CASSLATGTEAFF. The CDR3 DNA reads as TGTGCCAGCAGTTTAGCCACGGGCACTGAAGCTTTCTTT.

This clonotype came up once. J is TRBJ2-5 and V is TRBV18, with D possibly being TRBD1 (5 bases). This CDR3 spans 14 amino acids. Germline V gives CDR1 KGHSH, CDR2 LQKENI. Trimming left V 6 bases short and J 0 bases short, with 11 bases between. CDR3 loop: CASSVGQYQETQYF. The CDR3 DNA follows: TGTGCCAGCTCCGTGGGGCAGTACCAAGAGACCCAGTACTTC.

This rearrangement joins TRBV12-2 to TRBJ2-7; the table's TRBD2 call for D was not verified on the DNA. TRBV12-2 is designated a pseudogene. The CDR3 runs to 18 residues. CDR3 nucleotide sequence: TGTGCAAGTCGCTTTAGGGCACTAGCGGGGGTTCCCTCCTACGAGCAGTACTTC. Protein product: CASRFRALAGVPSYEQYF.

The chain has TRBV15 and TRBJ2-5, with D unclear. The CDR3 contains 14 residues. V was pared by 0 bases and J by 0 bases, with 5 bases between. Germline CDR1 is LNHNV and CDR2 is YYDKDF (reference sequence). CDR3 sequence reads: CATSRDGDQETQYF. As DNA, the CDR3 is TGTGCCACCAGCAGAGATGGGGACCAAGAGACCCAGTACTTC.

The sample holds many counts of this clonotype. This sequence joins TRBV24-1 and TRBJ2-2; 12 nucleotides line up with TRBD2. V gave up 7 bases and J gave up 9 bases; unmatched junction bases: 8. Looked up from germline, CDR1 is KGHDR and CDR2 is SFDVKD. The CDR3 is 15 amino acids. Here the CDR3 DNA reads TGTGCCACCAGCGGGACTAGCGGGCCACGGAGGGAGCTGTTTTTT. It translates to CATSGTSGPRRELFF.

The V gene is TRBV24-1, the J gene TRBJ2-7; D is uncertain. This CDR3 comprises 14 residues. Germline lookup yields CDR1 KGHDR and CDR2 SFDVKD. Trimming stripped 0 bases from V and 2 bases from J, with 7 bases between. CDR3 in DNA: TGTGCCACCAGTGATTTGTTTCCTCCCTACGAGCAGTACTTC. Translation: CATSDLFPPYEQYF.

In this sample, this clonotype turned up a few times. The chain has TRBV20-1 and TRBJ2-1; D gene unclear. V was trimmed by 0 bases and J by 8 bases, leaving 5 bases between them. The germline V gene encodes CDR1 DFQATT and CDR2 SNEGSKA (reference sequence). The CDR3 spans 11 residues. The CDR3 bases are TGCAGTGCTAGAGATTACCATGAGCAGTTCTTC. Translating it yields CSARDYHEQFF.

This chain connects TRBV20-1 to TRBJ2-7, with 11 bases that match TRBD2. Germline V gene lookup returns CDR1 DFQATT and CDR2 SNEGSKA (reference sequence). The V gene end was trimmed by 0 bases and the J gene end by 4 bases; junction bases not matched to a gene: 5. This CDR3 has 15 residues. CDR3 nucleotide sequence: TGCAGTGCTAGAGATAACCTAGCGGGAGGATACGAGCAGTACTTC. This gives the protein CSARDNLAGGYEQYF.

The chain couples TRBV7-9 to TRBJ2-5, with D perhaps matching TRBD2 (5 bases). Looked up from germline, CDR1 is SEHNR and CDR2 is FQNEAQ (reference sequence). V dropped 1 base and J dropped 2 bases, with 11 bases sitting between them. The CDR3 spans 15 residues. The CDR3 DNA reads as TGTGCCAGCAGCTTAGGGAGCGGCTCTCAAGAGACCCAGTACTTC. Protein sequence: CASSLGSGSQETQYF.

The CDR3 here is CASSASGRRLEQFF. The CDR3 DNA is TGTGCCAGCAGCGCTAGCGGGAGGAGGCTTGAGCAGTTCTTC. The genes are TRBV9 and TRBJ2-1, with 11 bases lining up with TRBD2. Germline V gene lookup returns CDR1 SGDLS and CDR2 YYNGEE. The CDR3 is made up of 14 amino acids. Trimming at V came to 3 bases and at J to 9 bases, leaving 5 bases not matched to a gene.